A selection of T cell receptor beta chains follows, all from one sample in a study of T cell responses to AZD1222 COVID-19 vaccine. The data were produced by immunoSEQ multiplex PCR, yet TCRdb's version contains in-frame clones alone and is incomplete. The repertoire includes roughly 130,000 clones, more than 70% of them detected once, and 12% sits in the top ten. The sequenced sample was peripheral blood, obtained on day 0 of AZD1222 vaccination. These receptors were collected from an adult in good health. The CDR3 runs from the conserved cysteine through the conserved F or W. A D gene is named only where the DNA matches it firmly. Clone size is shown for a subset of rows, as once, few, many or a class of expanded clone.

size: NA; D: NA; V: TRBV4-1; length: 17; J: TRBJ1-5; CDR3: CASSQAGTQGRNQPQHF; DNA: TGCGCCAGCAGCCAAGCCGGGACGCAGGGCCGTAATCAGCCCCAGCATTTT
size: NA; D: NA; V: TRBV6-5; length: 14; J: TRBJ1-1; CDR3: CASSYSIGGTEAFF; DNA: TGTGCCAGCAGTTACTCGATAGGAGGGACTGAAGCTTTCTTT
size: NA; D: NA; V: TRBV6-2/TRBV6-3; length: 16; J: TRBJ1-3; CDR3: CASSSLQRLSGNTIYF; DNA: TGTGCCAGCAGTTCCCTACAGCGTCTCTCTGGAAACACCATATATTTT
size: few; D: NA; V: TRBV6-1; length: 14; J: TRBJ2-3; CDR3: CASSDQVSPDTQYF; DNA: TGTGCCAGCAGTGATCAAGTGAGCCCAGATACGCAGTATTTT
size: few; D: TRBD2; V: TRBV10-3; length: 15; J: TRBJ2-3; CDR3: CAISKRGASTDTQYF; DNA: TGTGCCATCAGTAAGCGGGGCGCTAGCACAGATACGCAGTATTTT
size: NA; D: TRBD1; V: TRBV28; length: 12; J: TRBJ1-5; CDR3: CASGTDNQPQHF; DNA: TGTGCCAGTGGGACAGACAATCAGCCCCAGCATTTT
size: NA; D: TRBD1; V: TRBV27; length: 14; J: TRBJ1-2; CDR3: CASSYRTGVNGYTF; DNA: TGTGCCAGCAGTTACCGGACAGGGGTGAATGGCTACACCTTC
size: NA; D: TRBD1; V: TRBV27; length: 15; J: TRBJ2-7; CDR3: CASSPGTGAVYEQYF; DNA: TGTGCCAGCAGTCCCGGGACAGGGGCTGTGTACGAGCAGTACTTC
size: NA; D: TRBD1; V: TRBV10-3; length: 15; J: TRBJ1-1; CDR3: CAISEQTGFGTEAFF; DNA: TGTGCCATCAGTGAGCAGACAGGGTTCGGCACTGAAGCTTTCTTT
size: NA; D: TRBD2; V: TRBV7-3; length: 17; J: TRBJ2-3; CDR3: CASPPGGGDLSTDTQYF; DNA: TGCGCCAGCCCGCCGGGGGGGGGCGATCTCAGCACAGATACGCAGTATTTT
size: NA; D: NA; V: TRBV7-3; length: 14; J: TRBJ2-1; CDR3: CASSGGISYNEQFF; DNA: TGTGCCAGCAGCGGTGGCATAAGCTACAATGAGCAGTTCTTC
size: NA; D: TRBD1; V: TRBV30; length: 13; J: TRBJ1-4; CDR3: CAWGTGWGEKLFF; DNA: TGTGCCTGGGGGACAGGATGGGGTGAAAAACTGTTTTTT
size: NA; D: NA; V: TRBV16; length: 15; J: TRBJ2-1; CDR3: CASSLDPGPYNEQFF; DNA: TGTGCCAGCAGCCTTGACCCCGGGCCTTACAATGAGCAGTTCTTC
size: NA; D: NA; V: TRBV27; length: 14; J: TRBJ1-1; CDR3: CASSAGSTNTEAFF; DNA: TGTGCCAGCAGTGCAGGGTCTACGAACACTGAAGCTTTCTTT
size: NA; D: NA; V: TRBV28; length: 12; J: TRBJ1-2; CDR3: CASSRTAYGYTF; DNA: TGTGCCAGCAGTCGTACAGCCTATGGCTACACCTTC
size: NA; D: NA; V: TRBV5-4; length: 13; J: TRBJ1-1; CDR3: CASSLLSHGEAFF; DNA: TGTGCCAGCAGCTTGTTGAGTCACGGTGAAGCTTTCTTT
size: few; D: NA; V: TRBV21-1; length: 14; J: TRBJ1-1; CDR3: CASSCQNRSTEAFF; DNA: TGTGCCAGCAGCTGCCAGAACAGGAGTACTGAAGCTTTCTTT
size: NA; D: NA; V: TRBV28; length: 13; J: TRBJ2-2; CDR3: CASISRNTGELFF; DNA: TGTGCCAGCATTTCCCGAAACACCGGGGAGCTGTTTTTT
size: NA; D: TRBD1; V: TRBV15; length: 15; J: TRBJ1-5; CDR3: CATSRGTGGDQPQHF; DNA: TGTGCCACCAGCAGAGGTACAGGGGGTGATCAGCCCCAGCATTTT
size: once; D: NA; V: TRBV5-8; length: 12; J: TRBJ1-5; CDR3: CASSLVAQPQHF; DNA: TGTGCCAGCAGCTTGGTGGCCCAGCCCCAGCATTTT
size: NA; D: NA; V: TRBV18; length: 15; J: TRBJ1-5; CDR3: CASSTGAGEVQPQHF; DNA: TGTGCCAGCTCAACAGGTGCCGGGGAAGTCCAGCCCCAGCATTTT
size: NA; D: TRBD2; V: TRBV7-9; length: 16; J: TRBJ2-7; CDR3: CAISHIRDYYPYEQYF; DNA: TGTGCCATCTCTCATATCCGGGACTATTACCCCTACGAGCAGTACTTC
size: NA; D: NA; V: TRBV11-1; length: 16; J: TRBJ2-3; CDR3: CASSPGLFAWEDTQYF; DNA: TGTGCCAGCAGCCCTGGGTTGTTTGCTTGGGAAGATACGCAGTATTTT
size: NA; D: NA; V: TRBV4-1; length: 13; J: TRBJ1-5; CDR3: CASSQGVKEPQHF; DNA: TGCGCCAGCAGCCAGGGTGTCAAGGAGCCCCAGCATTTT
size: NA; D: TRBD1; V: TRBV27; length: 15; J: TRBJ1-6; CDR3: CASSLRTGVNSPLHF; DNA: TGTGCCAGCAGTTTACGGACAGGGGTAAATTCACCCCTCCACTTT
size: NA; D: TRBD1; V: TRBV18; length: 15; J: TRBJ1-1; CDR3: CASSPQTGGNTEAFF; DNA: TGTGCCAGCTCACCCCAGACAGGGGGGAACACTGAAGCTTTCTTT
size: NA; D: NA; V: TRBV4-1; length: 14; J: TRBJ1-6; CDR3: CASSPGPYNSPLHF; DNA: TGCGCCAGCAGCCCGGGGCCCTATAATTCACCCCTCCACTTT
size: few; D: NA; V: TRBV28; length: 14; J: TRBJ1-6; CDR3: CASSLSWNNSPLHF; DNA: TGTGCCAGCAGTTTATCTTGGAATAATTCACCCCTCCACTTT
size: NA; D: NA; V: TRBV5-5; length: 16; J: TRBJ2-5; CDR3: CASSLAPRGGQETQYF; DNA: TGTGCCAGCAGCTTGGCTCCGCGGGGCGGCCAAGAGACCCAGTACTTC
size: NA; D: NA; V: TRBV13; length: 15; J: TRBJ2-2; CDR3: CASSLARPNTGELFF; DNA: TGTGCCAGCAGCTTAGCCCGCCCGAACACCGGGGAGCTGTTTTTT
size: NA; D: NA; V: TRBV29-1; length: 12; J: TRBJ1-2; CDR3: CSVEGADYGYTF; DNA: TGCAGCGTTGAAGGGGCAGACTATGGCTACACCTTC
size: NA; D: NA; V: TRBV9; length: 16; J: TRBJ2-3; CDR3: CASSPRQDQWTDTQYF; DNA: TGTGCCAGCAGCCCCCGACAGGATCAGTGGACAGATACGCAGTATTTT
size: NA; D: TRBD1; V: TRBV18; length: 14; J: TRBJ1-2; CDR3: CASSLGTGDYGYTF; DNA: TGTGCCAGCTCACTTGGGACAGGGGACTATGGCTACACCTTC
size: NA; D: NA; V: TRBV2; length: 13; J: TRBJ1-6; CDR3: CASRGERGSPLHF; DNA: TGTGCCTCCAGGGGAGAACGTGGTTCACCCCTCCACTTT
size: once; D: NA; V: TRBV10-3; length: 14; J: TRBJ1-5; CDR3: CAISESGYNQPQHF; DNA: TGTGCCATCAGTGAGTCGGGGTACAATCAGCCCCAGCATTTT
size: NA; D: NA; V: TRBV5-3; length: 14; J: TRBJ1-6; CDR3: CARSLLQDNSPLHF; DNA: TGTGCCAGAAGCTTGCTACAGGATAATTCACCCCTCCACTTT
size: NA; D: TRBD1; V: TRBV5-1; length: 16; J: TRBJ2-7; CDR3: CASSPRTGGPTYEQYF; DNA: TGCGCCAGCAGCCCCCGGACAGGGGGCCCGACCTACGAGCAGTACTTC
size: NA; D: TRBD1; V: TRBV2; length: 15; J: TRBJ2-2; CDR3: CASRGPGQGSGELFF; DNA: TGTGCCAGCAGGGGACCGGGACAGGGATCCGGGGAGCTGTTTTTT
size: NA; D: NA; V: TRBV25-1; length: 12; J: TRBJ1-2; CDR3: CASSSSGDGYTF; DNA: TGTGCCAGCAGTTCATCAGGGGATGGCTACACCTTC
size: once; D: NA; V: TRBV19; length: 13; J: TRBJ1-5; CDR3: CASSIQLNQPQHF; DNA: TGTGCCAGTAGTATACAACTCAATCAGCCCCAGCATTTT
size: NA; D: TRBD1; V: TRBV5-1; length: 14; J: TRBJ2-2; CDR3: CASARTGDTGELFF; DNA: TGCGCCAGCGCCCGGACAGGGGACACCGGGGAGCTGTTTTTT
size: few; D: NA; V: TRBV6-2/TRBV6-3; length: 15; J: TRBJ1-5; CDR3: CASSLGHVSNQPQHF; DNA: TGTGCCAGCAGCCTAGGACATGTTAGCAATCAGCCCCAGCATTTT
size: few; D: TRBD2; V: TRBV3-1/TRBV3-2; length: 16; J: TRBJ2-3; CDR3: CASSQDRGLGTDTQYF; DNA: TGTGCCAGCAGCCAAGATAGGGGACTAGGAACAGATACGCAGTATTTT
size: NA; D: TRBD1; V: TRBV6-2/TRBV6-3; length: 18; J: TRBJ1-6; CDR3: CASSHGVDRGGRNSPLHF; DNA: TGTGCCAGCAGTCATGGAGTGGACAGGGGAGGCCGCAATTCACCCCTCCACTTT
size: NA; D: NA; V: TRBV6-1; length: 13; J: TRBJ1-1; CDR3: CASSERRNTEAFF; DNA: TGTGCCAGCAGTGAAAGGCGAAACACTGAAGCTTTCTTT
size: NA; D: NA; V: TRBV4-3; length: 16; J: TRBJ2-1; CDR3: CASSQPGRRRYNEQFF; DNA: TGCGCCAGCAGCCAACCGGGACGGAGAAGATACAATGAGCAGTTCTTC
size: NA; D: NA; V: TRBV4-2; length: 13; J: TRBJ2-7; CDR3: CASSPNGGHEQYF; DNA: TGTGCCAGCAGCCCGAATGGAGGCCACGAGCAGTACTTC
size: NA; D: NA; V: TRBV7-8; length: 16; J: TRBJ1-6; CDR3: CASSRRGGLYNSPLHF; DNA: TGTGCCAGCAGCCGCCGGGGGGGGCTCTATAATTCACCCCTCCACTTT
size: once; D: NA; V: TRBV11-2; length: 16; J: TRBJ2-6; CDR3: CASSPRTFSGANVLTF; DNA: TGTGCCAGCAGCCCCAGGACCTTCTCTGGGGCCAACGTCCTGACTTTC
size: NA; D: TRBD2; V: TRBV19; length: 15; J: TRBJ2-5; CDR3: CASSVSGSGQETQYF; DNA: TGTGCCAGTAGCGTTAGCGGGAGCGGGCAAGAGACCCAGTACTTC
size: NA; D: TRBD1; V: TRBV19; length: 16; J: TRBJ2-2; CDR3: CASSPKTGYSTGELFF; DNA: TGTGCCAGTAGTCCCAAGACAGGGTATAGCACCGGGGAGCTGTTTTTT
size: NA; D: NA; V: TRBV19; length: 15; J: TRBJ2-2; CDR3: CASSLRDLQAGELFF; DNA: TGTGCCAGTAGTCTCCGGGACCTTCAGGCTGGGGAGCTGTTTTTT
size: NA; D: TRBD1; V: TRBV29-1; length: 15; J: TRBJ1-5; CDR3: CSVGKDRGSNQPQHF; DNA: TGCAGCGTCGGGAAGGACAGGGGGAGCAATCAGCCCCAGCATTTT
size: NA; D: NA; V: TRBV11-2; length: 13; J: TRBJ1-2; CDR3: CVSGRNAGYGYTF; DNA: TGTGTCTCCGGACGTAACGCCGGATATGGCTACACCTTC